This TCR beta chain was identified in a study of blood T cell repertoires in COVID-19. Across the study: Acute-phase and convalescent COVID-19 samples originated in the United States, Italy and Spain. PBMCs, B-cell-depleted T cells, or T cells provided the cDNA or gDNA that made up the material.

This clone was observed a handful of times. The sample has other DNA sequences that encode this CDR3 too. The CDR3 totals 16 residues. Germline loops: CDR1 SGHRS, CDR2 YFSETQ. The V segment lost 0 bases and the J segment 2 bases; nucleotides outside the gene matches: 4. As originally analysed: Reference gene primer amplification gave nucleated cell count estimates. Assay used: immunoSEQ multiplex PCR; TCRdb lists only in-frame clones, some missing. D and trimming come from the DNA, and the V and J calls and clone size come from that table. The table includes over 150,000 clones, just under 85% detected once.

This receptor was obtained from a human donor with acute or convalescent COVID-19. The donor label of this sample is uncertain. The material sequenced was peripheral blood. The rearrangement uses TRBV5-1 and TRBJ2-2; TRBD1 aligns across 7 bases. The CDR3, as DNA: TGCGCCAGCAGCTTGGCGGGACAGCGTAACACCGGGGAGCTGTTTTTT. Translated: CASSLAGQRNTGELFF.